The TCR beta chain under discussion was sequenced for a study of CD8+ T cells in alopecia areata. Study in general: Affected scalp percentage set treated patients' severity scores. Study-level findings and limits: Compared with normal scalp, lesional scalp had higher clonality and more expanded CD8+ clones.

This clone was found a few times. The antigen is not known. Other DNA sequences of this sample code for an identical CDR3. Trimming removed 0 bases from V and 3 bases from J, with 8 bases in between. This CDR3 is built from 14 residues. Germline CDR1 reads SGHRS; CDR2 reads YFSETQ. Documented treatment: oral pan-JAK inhibitor, 5-10 mg twice daily. The sorting of PBMCs gave CD4+ and CD8+ T cells. Reverse transcription of extracted RNA yielded cDNA, which provided the sequencing template. Profiling relied on immunoSEQ multiplex PCR, and the TCRdb table lists in-frame clones only, not all of them. The sample lists about 220,000 clones, about 50% occurring once.

Source: CD4+ T cells sorted from blood, taken at week 4, from a patient treated with tofacitinib. The chain recombines TRBV5-1 with TRBJ2-3; D is undetermined. The sequence came from a human donor with alopecia areata. CDR3 DNA: TGCGCCAGCAGCTTGGAAAGAGCTACAGATACGCAGTATTTT. As protein: CASSLERATDTQYF. Supplemented by reference TRBV5-1 and TRBJ2-3, the full variable domain reads KAGVTQTPRYLIKTRGQQVTLSCSPISGHRSVSWYQQTPGQGLQFLFEYFSETQRNKGNFPGRFSGRQFSNSRSEMNVSTLELGDSALYLCASSLERATDTQYFGPGTRLTVL.